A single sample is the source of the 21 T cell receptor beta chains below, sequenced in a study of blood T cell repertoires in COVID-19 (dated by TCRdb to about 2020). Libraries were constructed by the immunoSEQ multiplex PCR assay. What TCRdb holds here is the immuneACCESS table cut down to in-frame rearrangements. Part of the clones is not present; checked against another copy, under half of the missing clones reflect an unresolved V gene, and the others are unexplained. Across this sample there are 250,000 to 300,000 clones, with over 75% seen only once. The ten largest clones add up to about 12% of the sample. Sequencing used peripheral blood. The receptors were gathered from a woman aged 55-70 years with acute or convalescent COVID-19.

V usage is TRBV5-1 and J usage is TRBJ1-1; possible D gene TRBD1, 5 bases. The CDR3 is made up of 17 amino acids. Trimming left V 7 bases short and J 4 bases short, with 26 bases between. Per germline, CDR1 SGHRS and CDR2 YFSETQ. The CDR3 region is CASWFGAGGVATTEAFF. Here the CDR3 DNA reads TGCGCCAGCTGGTTTGGGGCGGGGGGTGTTGCGACCACTGAAGCTTTCTTT.

The CDR3 spells CASSIGATHQITDTQYF. The CDR3 DNA reads as TGTGCCAGTAGTATTGGGGCTACCCACCAGATCACAGATACGCAGTATTTT. This rearrangement joins TRBV19 to TRBJ2-3; possibly TRBD1 for D (5 bases). Germline CDR1 and CDR2: LNHDA and SQIVND (reference sequence). Trimming pared 3 bases from V and 2 bases from J, leaving 18 bases between. The length of the CDR3 is 17 residues.

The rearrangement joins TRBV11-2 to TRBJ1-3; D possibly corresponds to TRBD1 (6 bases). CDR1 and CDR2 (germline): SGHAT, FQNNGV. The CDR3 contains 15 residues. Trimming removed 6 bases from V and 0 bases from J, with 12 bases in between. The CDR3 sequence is CASRNDRRSGNTIYF. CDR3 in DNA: TGTGCCAGCAGAAATGACAGGCGCTCTGGAAACACCATATATTTT.

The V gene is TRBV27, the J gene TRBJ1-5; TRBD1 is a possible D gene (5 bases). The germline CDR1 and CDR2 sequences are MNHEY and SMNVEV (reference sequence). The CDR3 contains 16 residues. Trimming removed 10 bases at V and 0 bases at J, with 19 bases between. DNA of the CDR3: TGTGCCACCCGAAAATCTTCCGGGGGTAGCAATCAGCCCCAGCATTTT. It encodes CATRKSSGGSNQPQHF.

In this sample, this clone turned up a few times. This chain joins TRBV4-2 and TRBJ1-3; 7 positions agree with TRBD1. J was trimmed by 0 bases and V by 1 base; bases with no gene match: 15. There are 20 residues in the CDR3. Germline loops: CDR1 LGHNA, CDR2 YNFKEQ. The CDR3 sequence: CASSQARIGGLFSSGNTIYF. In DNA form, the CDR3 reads TGTGCCAGCAGCCAAGCGCGTATAGGGGGCCTCTTTAGCTCTGGAAACACCATATATTTT.

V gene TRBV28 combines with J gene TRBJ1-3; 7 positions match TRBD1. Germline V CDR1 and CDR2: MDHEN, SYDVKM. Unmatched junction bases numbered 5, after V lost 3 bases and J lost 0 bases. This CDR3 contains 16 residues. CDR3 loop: CASSFTGVDSGNTIYF. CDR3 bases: TGTGCCAGCAGTTTCACAGGGGTCGACTCTGGAAACACCATATATTTT.

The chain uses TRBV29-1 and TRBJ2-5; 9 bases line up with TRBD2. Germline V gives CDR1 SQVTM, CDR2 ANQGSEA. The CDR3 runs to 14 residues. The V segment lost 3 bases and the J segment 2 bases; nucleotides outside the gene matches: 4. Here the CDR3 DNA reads TGCAGCGTTGATGGTAGCGGGGGTCAAGAGACCCAGTACTTC. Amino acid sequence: CSVDGSGGQETQYF.

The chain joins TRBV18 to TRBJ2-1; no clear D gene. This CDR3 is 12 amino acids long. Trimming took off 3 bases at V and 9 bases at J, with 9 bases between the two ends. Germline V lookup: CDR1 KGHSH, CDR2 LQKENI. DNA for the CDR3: TGTGCCAGCTCACCGGGTAGCATTGAGCAGTTCTTC. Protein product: CASSPGSIEQFF. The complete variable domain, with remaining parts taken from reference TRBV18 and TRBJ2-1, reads NAGVMQNPRHLVRRRGQEARLRCSPMKGHSHVYWYRQLPEEGLKFMVYLQKENIIDESGMPKERFSAEFPKEGPSILRIQQVVRGDSAAYFCASSPGSIEQFFGPGTRLTVL.

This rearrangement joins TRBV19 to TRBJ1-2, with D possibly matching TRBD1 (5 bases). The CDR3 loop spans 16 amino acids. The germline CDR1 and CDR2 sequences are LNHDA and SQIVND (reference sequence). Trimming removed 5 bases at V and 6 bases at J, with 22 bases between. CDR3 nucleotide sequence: TGTGCCAGTAGTCCCATAACCTCGGCGGCAGGGAATGGCTACACCTTC. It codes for CASSPITSAAGNGYTF.

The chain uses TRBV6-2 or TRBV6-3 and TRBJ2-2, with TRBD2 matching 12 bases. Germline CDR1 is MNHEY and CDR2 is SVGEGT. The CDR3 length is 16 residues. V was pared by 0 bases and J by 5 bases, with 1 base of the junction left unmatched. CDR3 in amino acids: CASSYSGLAGTGELFF. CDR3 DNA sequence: TGTGCCAGCAGTTACTCCGGACTAGCGGGAACCGGGGAGCTGTTTTTT.

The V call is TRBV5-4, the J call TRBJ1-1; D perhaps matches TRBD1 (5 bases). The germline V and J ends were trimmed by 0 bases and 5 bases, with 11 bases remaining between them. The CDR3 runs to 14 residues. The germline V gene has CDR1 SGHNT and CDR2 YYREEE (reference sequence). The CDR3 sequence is CASSLGGLGTEAFF. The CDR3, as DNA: TGTGCCAGCAGCTTGGGGGGCCTGGGGACTGAAGCTTTCTTT.

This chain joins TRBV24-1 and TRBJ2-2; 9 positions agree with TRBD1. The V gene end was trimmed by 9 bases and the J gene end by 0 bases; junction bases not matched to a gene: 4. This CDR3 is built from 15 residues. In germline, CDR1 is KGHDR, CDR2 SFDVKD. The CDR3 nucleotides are TGTGCCACCGCCGGGACAGGGCCGAACACCGGGGAGCTGTTTTTT. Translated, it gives CATAGTGPNTGELFF.

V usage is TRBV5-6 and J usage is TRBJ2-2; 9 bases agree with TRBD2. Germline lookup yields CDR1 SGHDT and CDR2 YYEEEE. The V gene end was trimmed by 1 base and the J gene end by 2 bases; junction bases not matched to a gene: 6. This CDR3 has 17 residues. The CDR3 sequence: CASSLRVAGENTGELFF. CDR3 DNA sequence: TGTGCCAGCAGCTTGAGGGTAGCGGGAGAAAACACCGGGGAGCTGTTTTTT.

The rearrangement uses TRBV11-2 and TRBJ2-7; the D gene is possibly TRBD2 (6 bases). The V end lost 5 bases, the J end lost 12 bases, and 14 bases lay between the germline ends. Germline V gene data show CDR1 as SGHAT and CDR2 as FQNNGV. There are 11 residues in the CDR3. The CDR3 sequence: CASSAGGPWYF. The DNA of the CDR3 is TGTGCCAGCAGCGCCGGGGGACCTTGGTACTTC.

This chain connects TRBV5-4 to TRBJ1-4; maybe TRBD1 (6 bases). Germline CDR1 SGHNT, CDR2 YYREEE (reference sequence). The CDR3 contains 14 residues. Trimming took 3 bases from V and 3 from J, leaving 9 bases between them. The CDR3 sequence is CASSSWTANEKLFF. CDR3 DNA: TGTGCCAGCAGCTCTTGGACAGCTAATGAAAAACTGTTTTTT.

CDR3 nucleotides: TGTGCCAGCAGCTTGGGCGTCATAGGGGCGCGGGAGCAGTACTTC. It codes for CASSLGVIGAREQYF. V is TRBV5-8 and J is TRBJ2-7; D is perhaps TRBD1 (5 bases). The length of the CDR3 is 15 residues. Trimming shortened V by 0 bases and J by 7 bases, and 17 bases separated the two germline ends. Germline CDR1 reads SGHTS; CDR2 reads YDEGEE.

The CDR3 nucleotides read TGTGCCAGCAGCTTGGATCAGGGCCGTGGTCCCCAGCATTTT. Translating it yields CASSLDQGRGPQHF. The V and J genes are TRBV5-6 and TRBJ1-5, with D tentatively TRBD1 (5 bases). The length of the CDR3 is 14 residues. Germline V CDR1 and CDR2: SGHDT, YYEEEE. Deletions cut 0 bases from V and 10 bases from J, with 14 bases between.

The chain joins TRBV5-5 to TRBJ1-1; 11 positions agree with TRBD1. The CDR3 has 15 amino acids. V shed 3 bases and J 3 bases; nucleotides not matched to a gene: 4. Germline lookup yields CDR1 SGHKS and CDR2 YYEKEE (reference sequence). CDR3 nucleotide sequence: TGTGCCAGCAGCTGGCCGGGACAGGGGGACACTGAAGCTTTCTTT. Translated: CASSWPGQGDTEAFF.

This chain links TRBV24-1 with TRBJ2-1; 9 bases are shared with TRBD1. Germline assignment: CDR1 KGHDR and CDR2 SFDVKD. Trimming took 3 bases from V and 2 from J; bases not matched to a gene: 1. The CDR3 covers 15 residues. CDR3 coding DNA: TGTGCCACCAGTGATGACAGGGGGGCCTACAATGAGCAGTTCTTC. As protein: CATSDDRGAYNEQFF.

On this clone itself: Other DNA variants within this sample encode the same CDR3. The CDR3, as DNA: TGTGCCAGCTCACCTGGGACAGGCGGCTCCTACGAGCAGTACTTC. It is translated as CASSPGTGGSYEQYF. The chain links TRBV18 to TRBJ2-7; 8 nucleotides line up with TRBD1. In germline, CDR1 is KGHSH, CDR2 LQKENI. J lost 0 bases, V lost 3 bases, and 4 bases had no gene match. The CDR3 loop spans 15 amino acids.

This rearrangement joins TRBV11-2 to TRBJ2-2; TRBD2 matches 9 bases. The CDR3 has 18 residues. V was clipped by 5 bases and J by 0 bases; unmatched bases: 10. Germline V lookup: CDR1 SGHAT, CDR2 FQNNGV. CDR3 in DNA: TGTGCCAGCAGCGCGGTTGGTAGCGGGGGACCGAACACCGGGGAGCTGTTTTTT. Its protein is CASSAVGSGGPNTGELFF.